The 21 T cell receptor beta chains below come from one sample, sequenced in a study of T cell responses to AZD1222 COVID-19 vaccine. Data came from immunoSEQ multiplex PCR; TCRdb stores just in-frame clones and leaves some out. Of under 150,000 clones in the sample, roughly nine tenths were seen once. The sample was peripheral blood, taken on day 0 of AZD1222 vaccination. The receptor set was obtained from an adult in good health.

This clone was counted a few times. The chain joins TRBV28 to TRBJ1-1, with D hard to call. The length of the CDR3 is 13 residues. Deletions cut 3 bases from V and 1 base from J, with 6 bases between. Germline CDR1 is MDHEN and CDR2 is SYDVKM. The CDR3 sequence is CASSFWRNTEAFF. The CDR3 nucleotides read TGTGCCAGCAGTTTTTGGAGGAACACTGAAGCTTTCTTT.

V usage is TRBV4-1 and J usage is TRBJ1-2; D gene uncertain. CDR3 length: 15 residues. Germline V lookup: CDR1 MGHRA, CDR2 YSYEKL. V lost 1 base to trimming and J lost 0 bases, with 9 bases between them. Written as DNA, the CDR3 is TGCGCCAGCAGCCAAGTGCGGGCCCCTAACTATGGCTACACCTTC. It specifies CASSQVRAPNYGYTF.

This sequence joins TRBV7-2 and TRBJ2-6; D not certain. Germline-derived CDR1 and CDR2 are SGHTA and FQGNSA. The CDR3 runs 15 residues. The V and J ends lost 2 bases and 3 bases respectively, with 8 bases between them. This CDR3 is CASSLSSFGANVLTF. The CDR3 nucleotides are TGTGCCAGCAGCTTATCATCGTTTGGGGCCAACGTCCTGACTTTC.

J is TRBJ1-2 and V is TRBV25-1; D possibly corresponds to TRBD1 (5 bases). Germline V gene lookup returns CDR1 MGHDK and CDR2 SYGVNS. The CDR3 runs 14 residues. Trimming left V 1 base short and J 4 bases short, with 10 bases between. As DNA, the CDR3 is TGTGCCAGCAGTGAATTCGGGGCGTCCTATGGCTACACCTTC. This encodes CASSEFGASYGYTF.

CDR3 sequence reads: CASSRPAWDSSYGYTF. DNA for the CDR3: TGTGCCAGCAGCCGGCCTGCTTGGGACAGTTCTTATGGCTACACCTTC. J is TRBJ1-2 and V is TRBV4-2, with 7 bases identical to TRBD1. This CDR3 is built from 16 residues. The V segment lost 4 bases and the J segment 5 bases; nucleotides outside the gene matches: 13. CDR1 is LGHNA and CDR2 is YNFKEQ in the germline V gene.

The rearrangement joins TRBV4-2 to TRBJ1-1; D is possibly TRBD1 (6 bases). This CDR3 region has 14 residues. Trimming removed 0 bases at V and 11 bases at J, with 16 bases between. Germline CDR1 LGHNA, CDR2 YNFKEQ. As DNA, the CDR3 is TGTGCCAGCAGCCAAGAAGCCAGGGGAAGTAGGGCTTTCTTT. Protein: CASSQEARGSRAFF.

For the CDR3, the DNA is TGCAGTGCAGAGGGGGAGGGAACCCAGTACTTC. This gives the protein CSAEGEGTQYF. This chain joins TRBV20-1 and TRBJ2-7, with D tentatively TRBD2 (7 bases). The V gene's germline CDR1 is DFQATT and CDR2 SNEGSKA (reference sequence). CDR3 length: 11 amino acids. V lost 6 bases to trimming and J lost 10 bases, with 16 bases between them.

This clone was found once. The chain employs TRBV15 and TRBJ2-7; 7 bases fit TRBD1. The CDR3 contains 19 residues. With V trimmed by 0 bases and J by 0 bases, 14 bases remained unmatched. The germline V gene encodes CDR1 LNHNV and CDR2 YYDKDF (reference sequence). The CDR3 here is CATSRDPPDREPFSYEQYF. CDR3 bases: TGTGCCACCAGCAGAGATCCCCCAGACAGGGAACCCTTCTCCTACGAGCAGTACTTC.

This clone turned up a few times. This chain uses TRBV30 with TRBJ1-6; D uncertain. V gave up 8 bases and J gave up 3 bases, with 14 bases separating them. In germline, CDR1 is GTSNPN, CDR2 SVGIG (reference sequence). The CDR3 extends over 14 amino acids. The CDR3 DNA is TGTGCCACCAAAGGAGGGAGCTATAATTCACCCCTCCACTTT. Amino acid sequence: CATKGGSYNSPLHF.

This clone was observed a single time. CDR3 loop: CASSVATLASYGYTF. In DNA form, the CDR3 reads TGTGCCAGCAGCGTAGCTACCCTCGCCTCCTATGGCTACACCTTC. V is TRBV9 and J is TRBJ1-2; no reliable D call. Germline V gives CDR1 SGDLS, CDR2 YYNGEE. This CDR3 has 15 amino acids. V lost 0 bases to trimming and J lost 4 bases, with 13 bases between them.

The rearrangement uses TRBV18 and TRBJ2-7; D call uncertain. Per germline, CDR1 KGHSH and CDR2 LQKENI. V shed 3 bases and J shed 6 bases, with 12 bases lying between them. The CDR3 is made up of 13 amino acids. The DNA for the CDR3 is TGTGCCAGCTCACCCACTCATGGCTCCGAGCAGTACTTC. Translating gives CASSPTHGSEQYF.

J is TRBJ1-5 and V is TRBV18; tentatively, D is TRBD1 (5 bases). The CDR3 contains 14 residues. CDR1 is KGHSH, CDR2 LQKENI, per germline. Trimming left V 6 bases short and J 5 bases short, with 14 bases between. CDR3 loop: CASSPGGGDQPQHF. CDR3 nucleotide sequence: TGTGCCAGCTCCCCTGGGGGAGGGGATCAGCCCCAGCATTTT.

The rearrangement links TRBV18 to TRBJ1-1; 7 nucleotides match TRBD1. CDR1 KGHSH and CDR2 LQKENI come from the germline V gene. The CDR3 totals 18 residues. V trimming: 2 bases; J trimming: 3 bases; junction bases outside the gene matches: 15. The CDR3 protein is CASSPRLRGPGGHTEAFF. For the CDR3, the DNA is TGTGCCAGCTCACCAAGGTTGAGGGGGCCAGGGGGTCACACTGAAGCTTTCTTT.

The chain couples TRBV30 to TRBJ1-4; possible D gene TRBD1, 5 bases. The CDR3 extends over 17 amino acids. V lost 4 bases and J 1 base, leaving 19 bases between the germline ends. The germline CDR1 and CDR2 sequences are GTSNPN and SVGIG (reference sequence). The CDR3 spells CAWTLPRGRQTNEKLFF. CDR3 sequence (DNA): TGTGCCTGGACTCTCCCAAGGGGCAGGCAAACTAATGAAAAACTGTTTTTT.

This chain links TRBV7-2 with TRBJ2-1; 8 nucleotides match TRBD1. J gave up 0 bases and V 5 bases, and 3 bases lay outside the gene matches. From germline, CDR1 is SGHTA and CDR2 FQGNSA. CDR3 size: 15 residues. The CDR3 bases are TGTGCCAGCAGCCCCGACAGGGGCTCCTACAATGAGCAGTTCTTC. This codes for CASSPDRGSYNEQFF. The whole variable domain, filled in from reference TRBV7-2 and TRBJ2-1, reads GAGVSQSPSNKVTEKGKDVELRCDPISGHTALYWYRQSLGQGLEFLIYFQGNSAPDKSGLPSDRFSAERTGGSVSTLTIQRTQQEDSAVYLCASSPDRGSYNEQFFGPGTRLTVL.

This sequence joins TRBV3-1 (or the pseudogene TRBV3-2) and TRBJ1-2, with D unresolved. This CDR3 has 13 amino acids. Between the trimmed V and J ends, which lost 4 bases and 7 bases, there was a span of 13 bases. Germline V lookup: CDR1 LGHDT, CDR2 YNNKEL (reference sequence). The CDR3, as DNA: TGTGCCAGCAGCCCCGGTTCGTTGGGTGGCTACACCTTC. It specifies CASSPGSLGGYTF.

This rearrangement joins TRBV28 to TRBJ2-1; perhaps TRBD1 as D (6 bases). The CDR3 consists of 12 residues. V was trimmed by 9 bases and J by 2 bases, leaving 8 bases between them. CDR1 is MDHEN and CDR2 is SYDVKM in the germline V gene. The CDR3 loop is CASGQPYNEQFF. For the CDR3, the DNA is TGTGCCAGTGGACAGCCCTACAATGAGCAGTTCTTC.

The CDR3 sequence: CASGPGREFRETQYF. CDR3 DNA: TGTGCCAGCGGGCCCGGGCGGGAGTTTAGGGAGACCCAGTACTTC. The V and J genes are TRBV9 and TRBJ2-5; 7 nucleotides align to TRBD2. Germline V gene data show CDR1 as SGDLS and CDR2 as YYNGEE. The CDR3 loop spans 15 amino acids. After removal of 7 bases from V and 5 bases from J, the junction contained 14 bases not matched to a gene.

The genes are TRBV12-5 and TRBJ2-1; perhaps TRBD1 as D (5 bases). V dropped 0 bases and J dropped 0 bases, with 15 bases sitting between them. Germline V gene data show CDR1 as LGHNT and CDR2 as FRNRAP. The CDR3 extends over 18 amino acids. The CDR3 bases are TGTGCTAGTGGTTTGGTACTGGCAGGGATCACCTCCTACAATGAGCAGTTCTTC. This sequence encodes CASGLVLAGITSYNEQFF.

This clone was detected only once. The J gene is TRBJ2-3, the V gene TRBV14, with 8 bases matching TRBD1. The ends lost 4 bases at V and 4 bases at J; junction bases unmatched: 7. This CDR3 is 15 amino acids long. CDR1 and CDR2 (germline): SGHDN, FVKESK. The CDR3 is CASSLRTGSADTQYF. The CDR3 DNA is TGTGCCAGCAGCCTGCGGACAGGGAGTGCAGATACGCAGTATTTT. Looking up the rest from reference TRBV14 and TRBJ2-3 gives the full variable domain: EAGVTQFPSHSVIEKGQTVTLRCDPISGHDNLYWYRRVMGKEIKFLLHFVKESKQDESGMPNNRFLAERTGGTYSTLKVQPAELEDSGVYFCASSLRTGSADTQYFGPGTRLTVL.

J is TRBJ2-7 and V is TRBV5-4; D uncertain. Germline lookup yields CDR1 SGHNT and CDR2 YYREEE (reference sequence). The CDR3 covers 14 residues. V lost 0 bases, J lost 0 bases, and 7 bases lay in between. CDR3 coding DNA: TGTGCCAGCAGCTTGGTTAGTGACTCCTACGAGCAGTACTTC. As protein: CASSLVSDSYEQYF.